This record covers a single T cell receptor beta chain. Its antigen is currently unknown. The data were taken from a study of untreated major depressive disorder. Libraries were prepared by immunoSEQ multiplex PCR; TCRdb keeps only in-frame clonotypes and omits some of them. The sample shows around 13,000 clones, around 90% of them seen only once. General study points: TRBV05-01 (Vbeta 5.1) usage was higher in CD4+ T cells of depressed patients than controls.

About 94% CD4+ purity was typical by flow cytometry. The CDR3 has 14 amino acids. V was clipped by 0 bases and J by 6 bases; unmatched bases: 4. CDR1 and CDR2 (germline): SGHVS, FQNEAQ. Sample: CD4+ T cells from PBMCs. This TCR was recovered from a young man with major depressive disorder. V usage is TRBV7-8 and J usage is TRBJ2-5; 7 bases are shared with TRBD1. The CDR3 sequence is CASSLAGGAQTQYF. CDR3 DNA: TGTGCCAGCAGCTTAGCAGGGGGCGCGCAGACCCAGTACTTC.